The 25 T cell receptor beta chains below come from one sample, sequenced in a study of CD8+ T cells in alopecia areata. In each case, RNA was isolated and then reverse transcribed into cDNA as the sequencing template. Repertoires were generated with immunoSEQ multiplex PCR, while TCRdb's copy carries only in-frame clones and drops some. The sample gives 120,000 or so clones, 45% to 50% of which show up once; about 10% is in the top ten. The specimen sequenced was NKG2D-low CD8+ T cells sorted from blood. The source of these receptors is a human donor with alopecia areata.

V and J are TRBV28 and TRBJ2-6; D unresolved. Germline-derived CDR1 and CDR2 are MDHEN and SYDVKM. V was shortened by 5 bases and J by 7 bases, with 6 bases between the two germline ends. The CDR3 totals 12 residues. CDR3 nucleotides: TGTGCCAGCAGTCCCTTAGCCAACGTCCTGACTTTC. Translated: CASSPLANVLTF.

The chain uses TRBV30 and TRBJ2-5; D not resolved. The CDR3 runs 10 residues. V shed 5 bases and J shed 5 bases, with 6 bases lying between them. Per the germline V gene, CDR1 is GTSNPN and CDR2 is SVGIG (reference sequence). CDR3 coding DNA: TGTGCCTGGGAAGGGGAGACCCAGTACTTC. This encodes CAWEGETQYF.

The chain has TRBV5-6 and TRBJ2-7; 7 positions agree with TRBD1. V was pared by 6 bases and J by 1 base, with 4 bases of the junction left unmatched. The CDR3 has 13 residues. Germline V CDR1 and CDR2: SGHDT, YYEEEE. CDR3 DNA: TGTGCCAGCATGAGGGGGCGGTCCTACGAGCAGTACTTC. Its translation: CASMRGRSYEQYF.

In this sample, this clone turned up a few times. This specimen includes other DNA sequences encoding the same CDR3. This sequence joins TRBV29-1 and TRBJ1-2; D is uncertain. V gave up 7 bases and J gave up 4 bases, with 10 bases separating them. CDR1 is SQVTM, CDR2 ANQGSEA, per germline. The CDR3 is made up of 11 amino acids. CDR3 nucleotides: TGCAGCGCCCCGGGCTCCTATGGCTACACCTTC. This gives the protein CSAPGSYGYTF.

The V and J genes are TRBV29-1 and TRBJ2-2, with D perhaps matching TRBD1 (6 bases). This CDR3 comprises 14 residues. With 6 bases removed from V and 4 bases from J, the gap between germline ends came to 15 bases. Looked up from germline, CDR1 is SQVTM and CDR2 is ANQGSEA. CDR3 DNA sequence: TGCAGCGTCGCAGAACAGGGACGCACCGGGGAGCTGTTTTTT. Encoded protein: CSVAEQGRTGELFF.

V and J are TRBV29-1 and TRBJ1-4; TRBD1 is a possible D gene (5 bases). Between the trimmed V and J ends, which lost 5 bases and 6 bases, there was a span of 10 bases. This CDR3 is 12 amino acids long. CDR1 and CDR2 (germline): SQVTM, ANQGSEA. The CDR3 sequence is CSVWGFDEKLFF. DNA of the CDR3: TGCAGCGTTTGGGGGTTTGATGAAAAACTGTTTTTT.

The chain joins TRBV30 to TRBJ2-7, with D perhaps TRBD2 (6 bases). V was cut by 1 base and J by 3 bases, with 19 bases left in between. This CDR3 has 16 residues. Germline lookup yields CDR1 GTSNPN and CDR2 SVGIG (reference sequence). For the CDR3, the DNA is TGTGCCTGGAGTGACTCCTCCGGGACTCCGCGCTACGAGCAGTACTTC. The encoded protein is CAWSDSSGTPRYEQYF. The variable domain in full, with the rest retrieved from reference TRBV30 and TRBJ2-7, is SQTIHQWPATLVQPVGSPLSLECTVEGTSNPNLYWYRQAAGRGLQLLFYSVGIGQISSEVPQNLSASRPQDRQFILSSKKLLLSDSGFYLCAWSDSSGTPRYEQYFGPGTRLTVT.

V usage is TRBV9 and J usage is TRBJ2-7; 8 positions agree with TRBD1. The CDR3 totals 15 residues. The V gene end was trimmed by 0 bases and the J gene end by 0 bases; junction bases not matched to a gene: 2. Germline CDR1 is SGDLS and CDR2 is YYNGEE. CDR3 sequence reads: CASSVGGTGSYEQYF. The CDR3, as DNA: TGTGCCAGCAGCGTAGGAGGGACAGGCTCCTACGAGCAGTACTTC.

The chain recombines TRBV2 with TRBJ1-4; D call uncertain. This CDR3 is built from 15 residues. The V gene's germline CDR1 is SNHLY and CDR2 FYNNEI. V shed 1 base and J shed 8 bases, with 14 bases lying between them. CDR3 nucleotide sequence: TGTGCCAGCAGTGAAGGTTCCGCTGGAAACGAAAAACTGTTTTTT. It yields the protein CASSEGSAGNEKLFF.

This chain connects TRBV29-1 to TRBJ2-7, with 8 bases lining up with TRBD2. Germline V lookup: CDR1 SQVTM, CDR2 ANQGSEA. The CDR3 spans 12 residues. J was trimmed by 4 bases and V by 1 base; bases with no gene match: 0. The CDR3 nucleotides read TGCAGCGTTGAAGGCGGGAGGTACGAGCAGTACTTC. It translates to CSVEGGRYEQYF.

The chain recombines TRBV30 with TRBJ2-5; TRBD1 matches 10 bases. Germline V CDR1 and CDR2: GTSNPN, SVGIG (reference sequence). Trimming took 5 bases from V and 7 from J; bases not matched to a gene: 10. CDR3 length: 14 amino acids. This CDR3 is CAWGTGEGGVTQYF. DNA for the CDR3: TGTGCCTGGGGGACAGGGGAAGGAGGAGTGACCCAGTACTTC.

The CDR3 region is CASSQGLDEQFF. CDR3 bases: TGTGCCAGCAGCCAGGGGTTGGATGAGCAGTTCTTC. This chain uses TRBV27 with TRBJ2-1, with a weak D call TRBD1 (6 bases). Germline assignment: CDR1 MNHEY and CDR2 SMNVEV (reference sequence). The CDR3 totals 12 residues. The germline V and J ends were trimmed by 6 bases and 8 bases, with 11 bases remaining between them.

On this clone itself: This sample also contains other DNA sequences that code for the same CDR3. V and J are TRBV6-5 and TRBJ2-7, with no clear D. The V gene's germline CDR1 is MNHEY and CDR2 SVGAGI. There are 12 residues in the CDR3. Trimming removed 2 bases from V and 5 bases from J, with 7 bases in between. The DNA of the CDR3 is TGTGCCAGCAGTTACGAAGGCCACGAGCAGTACTTC. It codes for CASSYEGHEQYF.

This clone has more than one count but fewer than ten. This rearrangement joins TRBV30 to TRBJ2-1, with 9 bases that match TRBD2. In germline, CDR1 is GTSNPN, CDR2 SVGIG (reference sequence). The CDR3 sequence is 13 residues long. With V trimmed by 5 bases and J by 10 bases, 9 bases remained unmatched. The CDR3 region is CAWGLAGPREQFF. The CDR3 DNA follows: TGTGCCTGGGGGCTAGCGGGGCCTAGGGAGCAGTTCTTC.

In its sample, this clone was seen a few times. Other DNA sequences from this sample encode an identical CDR3 as well. This chain connects TRBV29-1 to TRBJ1-1, with unresolved D. The V end lost 4 bases, the J end lost 1 base, and 4 bases lay between the germline ends. Germline values: CDR1 SQVTM, CDR2 ANQGSEA. The CDR3 extends over 11 amino acids. DNA of the CDR3: TGCAGCGTTGTCCGGAACACTGAAGCTTTCTTT. It translates to CSVVRNTEAFF.

V usage is TRBV29-1 and J usage is TRBJ2-7; maybe TRBD1 (6 bases). The CDR3 length is 14 residues. Germline lookup yields CDR1 SQVTM and CDR2 ANQGSEA. The V and J ends lost 8 bases and 1 base respectively, with 18 bases between them. DNA of the CDR3: TGCAGCACAATGAGGGGGAATCGGTCCTACGAGCAGTACTTC. Its protein product is CSTMRGNRSYEQYF.

The chain links TRBV29-1 to TRBJ2-3; D might be TRBD2 (6 bases). V was shortened by 5 bases and J by 3 bases, with 18 bases between the two germline ends. The germline V gene has CDR1 SQVTM and CDR2 ANQGSEA. The CDR3 runs 15 residues. The CDR3: CSVHGTRLRTDTQYF. The CDR3 DNA follows: TGCAGCGTTCACGGGACTCGCCTTCGAACAGATACGCAGTATTTT.

The chain recombines TRBV2 with TRBJ2-3; perhaps D is TRBD1 or TRBD2 (7 bases each). Germline V CDR1 and CDR2: SNHLY, FYNNEI. V was cut by 3 bases and J by 3 bases, with 13 bases left in between. The CDR3 loop spans 15 amino acids. The CDR3 reads CASSDQGGLTDTQYF. The CDR3 DNA is TGTGCCAGCAGTGACCAGGGGGGGTTGACAGATACGCAGTATTTT.

The table lists this clone with a count of one. The V and J genes are TRBV27 and TRBJ1-2; D is unclear. Trimming pared 11 bases from V and 7 bases from J, leaving 5 bases between. CDR1 is MNHEY and CDR2 is SMNVEV in the germline V gene (reference sequence). The CDR3 contains 8 residues. The chain's CDR3 is CAAPGYTF. The CDR3 bases are TGTGCCGCCCCTGGCTACACCTTC.

A word on this clone: The same CDR3 also results from other DNA sequences found in this sample. This rearrangement joins TRBV29-1 to TRBJ2-2; no clear D gene. This CDR3 comprises 10 residues. Trimming pared 4 bases from V and 6 bases from J, leaving 3 bases between. Germline CDR1 and CDR2: SQVTM and ANQGSEA. CDR3 sequence: CSVVAGELFF. The CDR3 bases are TGCAGCGTTGTCGCCGGGGAGCTGTTTTTT.

V gene TRBV29-1 combines with J gene TRBJ1-4; tentatively, D is TRBD1 (5 bases). The CDR3 contains 14 residues. Germline CDR1 and CDR2: SQVTM and ANQGSEA. Between the trimmed V and J ends, which lost 0 bases and 7 bases, there was a span of 12 bases. The DNA for the CDR3 is TGCAGCGTTGAAGATCGGGCAGGGCCTGAAAAACTGTTTTTT. This gives the protein CSVEDRAGPEKLFF.

This clone was detected only a few times. This sequence joins TRBV29-1 and TRBJ2-3; D call uncertain. V lost 5 bases and J 3 bases, leaving 9 bases between the germline ends. Germline assignment: CDR1 SQVTM and CDR2 ANQGSEA. This CDR3 spans 12 amino acids. The CDR3 sequence: CSVPRTTDTQYF. The CDR3 DNA is TGCAGCGTTCCACGCACTACAGATACGCAGTATTTT.

This chain joins TRBV28 and TRBJ1-1, with D hard to call. With 5 bases removed from V and 8 bases from J, the gap between germline ends came to 9 bases. The germline V gene has CDR1 MDHEN and CDR2 SYDVKM. The CDR3 is 11 amino acids. The CDR3 nucleotides are TGTGCCAGCAGTCTCGGGCCCGAAGCTTTCTTT. Protein sequence: CASSLGPEAFF.

CDR3 coding DNA: TGCAGCGTTGAAGAGAAGTACGAGCAGTACTTC. Translating gives CSVEEKYEQYF. This rearrangement joins TRBV29-1 to TRBJ2-7; no definite D call. Germline-derived CDR1 and CDR2 are SQVTM and ANQGSEA. The V gene lost 0 bases and the J gene lost 4 bases, with 4 bases spanning the gap. This CDR3 contains 11 residues.

Note on this clone: As the CDR3 is not closed by the conserved phenylalanine or tryptophan, this likely results from a read error. The limits of the CDR3 on the DNA are not certain, so only TCRdb's listed CDR3 is given. The V and J genes are TRBV23-1 and TRBJ2-7. TRBV23-1 is assigned to the ORF class and has an uncertain function. The CDR3 length is 9 residues, termini included. CDR3 residues: CASSQSTTK.